The entry below describes one TCR beta chain. Some clones are missing from TCRdb's copy, which holds only in-frame ones; the method was immunoSEQ multiplex PCR. Among about 170,000 clones listed, approximately 82% were seen once. The data were taken from a study of blood T cell repertoires in COVID-19. Across the whole study: Spain, Italy and the United States supplied samples that represented acute and convalescent COVID-19.

Clinical history as reported by participants underpinned cohort assignment. The source is a woman aged 50 to 60 in a cohort exposed to, infected with or recovered from COVID-19 (not recorded which). Specimen: PBMCs or T cells enriched from blood (not recorded which).

As DNA, the CDR3 is TGTGCCAGCAGCCCAAGTGGGGGCACCTACGAGCAGTACTTC. The encoded protein is CASSPSGGTYEQYF. The V gene is TRBV9, the J gene TRBJ2-7, with D perhaps matching TRBD1 (6 bases). Trimming took 4 bases from V and 2 from J, leaving 13 bases between them. The CDR3 sequence is 14 residues long. CDR1 is SGDLS, CDR2 YYNGEE, per germline.